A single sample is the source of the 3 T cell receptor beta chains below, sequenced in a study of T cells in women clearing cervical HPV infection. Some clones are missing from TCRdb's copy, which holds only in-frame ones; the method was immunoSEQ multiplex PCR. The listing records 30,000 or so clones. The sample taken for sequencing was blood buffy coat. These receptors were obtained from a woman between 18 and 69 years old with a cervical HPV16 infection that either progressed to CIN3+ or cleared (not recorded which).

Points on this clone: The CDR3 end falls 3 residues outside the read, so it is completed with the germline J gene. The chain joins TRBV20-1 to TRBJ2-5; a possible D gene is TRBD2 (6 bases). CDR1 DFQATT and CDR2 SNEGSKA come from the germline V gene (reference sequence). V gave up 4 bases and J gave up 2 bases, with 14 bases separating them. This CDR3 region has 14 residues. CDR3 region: CSAKPGAGQETQYF. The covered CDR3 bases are TGCAGTGCTAAACCTGGGGCGGGGCAAGAGACC.

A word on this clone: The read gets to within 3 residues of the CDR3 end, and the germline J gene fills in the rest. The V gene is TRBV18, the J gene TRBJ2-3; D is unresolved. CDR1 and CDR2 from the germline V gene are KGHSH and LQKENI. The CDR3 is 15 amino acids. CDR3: CASSPQSGSVQPQYF. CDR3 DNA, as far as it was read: TGTGCCAGCTCACCACAATCGGGTTCGGTTCAGCCG.

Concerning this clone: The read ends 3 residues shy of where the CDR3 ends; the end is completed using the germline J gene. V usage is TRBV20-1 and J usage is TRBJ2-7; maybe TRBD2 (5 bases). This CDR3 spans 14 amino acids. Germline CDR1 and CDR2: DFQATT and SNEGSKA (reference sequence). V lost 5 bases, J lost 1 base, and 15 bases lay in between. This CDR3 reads CSAAGFDGSYEQYF. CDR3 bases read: TGCAGTGCTGCGGGCTTCGATGGGTCCTACGAG.